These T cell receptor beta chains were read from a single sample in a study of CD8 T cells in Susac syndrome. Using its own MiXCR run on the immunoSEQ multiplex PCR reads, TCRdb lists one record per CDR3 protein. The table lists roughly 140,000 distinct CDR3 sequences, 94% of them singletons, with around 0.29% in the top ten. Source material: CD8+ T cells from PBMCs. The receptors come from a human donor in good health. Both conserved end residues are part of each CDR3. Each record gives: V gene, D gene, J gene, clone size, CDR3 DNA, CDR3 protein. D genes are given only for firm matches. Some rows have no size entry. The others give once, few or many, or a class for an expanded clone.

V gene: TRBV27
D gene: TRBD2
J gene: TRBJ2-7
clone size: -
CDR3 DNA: TGTGCCAGCAGAGACGGGACTAGCGGCGCCTACGAGCAGTACTTC
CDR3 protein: CASRDGTSGAYEQYF

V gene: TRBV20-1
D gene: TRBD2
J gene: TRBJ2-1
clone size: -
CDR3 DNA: TGCAGTGCCCTAGAGCGGGGTAGGCCCTACAATGAGCAGTTCTTC
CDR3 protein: CSALERGRPYNEQFF

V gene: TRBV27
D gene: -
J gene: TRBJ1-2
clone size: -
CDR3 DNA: TGTGCCAGCAGTTTATACCCCGAGGGAACTAACTATGGCTACACCTTC
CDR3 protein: CASSLYPEGTNYGYTF

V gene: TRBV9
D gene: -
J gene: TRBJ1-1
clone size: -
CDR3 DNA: TGTGCCAGCAGCCCACCCCCCACAGGGTCCATGGCTTTCTTT
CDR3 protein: CASSPPPTGSMAFF

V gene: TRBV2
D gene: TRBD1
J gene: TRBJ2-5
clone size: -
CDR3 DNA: TGTGCCAGCTTCAATTCGGGGACAGGCCAACAAGAGACCCAGTACTTC
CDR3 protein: CASFNSGTGQQETQYF

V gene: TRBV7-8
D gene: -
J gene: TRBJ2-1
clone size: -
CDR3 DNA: TGTGCCAGCAGCTTAGGGGTGGGGCGGGATGAGCAGTTCTTC
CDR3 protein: CASSLGVGRDEQFF

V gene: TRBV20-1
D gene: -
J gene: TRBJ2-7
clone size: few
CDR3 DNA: TGCAGTGCTAGTAAGTGGGAGGACGGGACTTTCTACGAGCAGTACTTC
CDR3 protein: CSASKWEDGTFYEQYF

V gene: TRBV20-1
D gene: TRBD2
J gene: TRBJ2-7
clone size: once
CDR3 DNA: TGCAGTGCTACCGGCCTAGCGGGAGGGCCGTACGAGCAGTACTTC
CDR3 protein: CSATGLAGGPYEQYF

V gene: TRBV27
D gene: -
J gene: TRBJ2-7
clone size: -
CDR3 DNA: TGCACCGTAGGGACCTACGAGCAGTACTTC
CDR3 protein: CTVGTYEQYF

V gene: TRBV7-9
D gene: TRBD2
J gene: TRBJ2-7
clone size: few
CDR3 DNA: TGTGCCAGCAGCCAGGGACTAGCGGGAGGAAACGAGCAGTACTTC
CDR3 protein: CASSQGLAGGNEQYF

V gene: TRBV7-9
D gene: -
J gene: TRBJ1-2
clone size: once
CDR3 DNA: TGTGCCAGCAGCCCCCTGGGAGGGACCTATGGCTACACCTTC
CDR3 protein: CASSPLGGTYGYTF

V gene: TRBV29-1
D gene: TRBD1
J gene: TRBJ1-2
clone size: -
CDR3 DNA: TGCAGCGTCCCTGGGACAGGGGGGTTAGCTAACTATGGCTACACCTTC
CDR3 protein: CSVPGTGGLANYGYTF

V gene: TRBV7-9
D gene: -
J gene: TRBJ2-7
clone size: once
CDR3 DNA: TGTGCCAGCAGCCCGTCCCCGCGGGGCCCCTACGAGCAGTACTTC
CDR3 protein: CASSPSPRGPYEQYF

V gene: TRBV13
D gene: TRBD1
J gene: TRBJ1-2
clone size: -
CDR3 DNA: TGTGCCAGCAGCTTGGGGGACAGGCTAATGGGCGGCTACACCTTC
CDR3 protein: CASSLGDRLMGGYTF

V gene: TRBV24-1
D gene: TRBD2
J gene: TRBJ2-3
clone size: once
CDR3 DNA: TGTGCCACCAAGGGACTAGCGGGTGGAGATACGCAGTATTTT
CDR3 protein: CATKGLAGGDTQYF

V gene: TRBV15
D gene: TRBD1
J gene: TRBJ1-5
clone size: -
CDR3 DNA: TGTGCCACCAGCAGTGGACTGGAGGACAGGGGTGACAATCAGCCCCAGCATTTT
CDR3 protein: CATSSGLEDRGDNQPQHF

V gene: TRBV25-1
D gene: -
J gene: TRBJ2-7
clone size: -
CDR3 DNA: TGTGCCAGCAGTGAATCCACGGGGGGCGACCCCCACGAGCAGTACTTC
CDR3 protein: CASSESTGGDPHEQYF

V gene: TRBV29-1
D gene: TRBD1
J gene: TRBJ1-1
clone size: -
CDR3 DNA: TGCAGCGTCCCCGGGACAGGGGGTAGAGCAACTGAAGCTTTCTTT
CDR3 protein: CSVPGTGGRATEAFF

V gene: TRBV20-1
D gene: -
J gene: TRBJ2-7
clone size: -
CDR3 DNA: TGCAGTGCTACTCTGACGGACACGAGCTCCTACGAGCAGTACTTC
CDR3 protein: CSATLTDTSSYEQYF

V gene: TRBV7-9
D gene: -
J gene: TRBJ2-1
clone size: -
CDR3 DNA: TGTGCCAGCAGCCCCAAGGATCCCTCCTACAATGAGCAGTTCTTC
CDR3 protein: CASSPKDPSYNEQFF

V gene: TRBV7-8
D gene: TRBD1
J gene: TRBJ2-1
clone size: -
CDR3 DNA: TGTGCCAGCAGCTTGTACGGACAGGGGGCGTCACCCTCCTACAATGAGCAGTTCTTC
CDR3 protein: CASSLYGQGASPSYNEQFF

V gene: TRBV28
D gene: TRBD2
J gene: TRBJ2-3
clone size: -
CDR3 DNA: TGTGCCAGCAGTCTATTTGGTATAATAGCGGGGCACACAGATACGCAGTATTTT
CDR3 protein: CASSLFGIIAGHTDTQYF

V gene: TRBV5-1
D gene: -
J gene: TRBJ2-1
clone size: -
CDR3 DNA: TGCGCCAGCAGCGGGGACAACTACAATGAGCAGTTCTTC
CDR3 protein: CASSGDNYNEQFF

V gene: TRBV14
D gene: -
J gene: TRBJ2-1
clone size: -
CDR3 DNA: TGTGCCAGCAGCCCCGACCCTAGTGGTGAGCAGTTCTTC
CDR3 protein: CASSPDPSGEQFF

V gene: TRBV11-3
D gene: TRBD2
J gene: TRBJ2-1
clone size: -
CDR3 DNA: TGTGCCAGCAGCTTACTAGCGGGGCATAACAATGAGCAGTTCTTC
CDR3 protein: CASSLLAGHNNEQFF

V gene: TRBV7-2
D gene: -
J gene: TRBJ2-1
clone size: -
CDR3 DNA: TGTGCCACCGTAATAGGGGTCCTACACGGTGAGCAGTTCTTC
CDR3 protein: CATVIGVLHGEQFF

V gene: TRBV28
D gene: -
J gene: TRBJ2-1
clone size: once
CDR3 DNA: TGTGCCAGCAGTTTTGTCAGGGGCAATGAGCAGTTCTTC
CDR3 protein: CASSFVRGNEQFF

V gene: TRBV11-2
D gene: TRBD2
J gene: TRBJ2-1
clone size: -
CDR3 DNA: TGTGCCAGCAGCTTGGTAGCGGGATACAATGAGCAGTTCTTC
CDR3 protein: CASSLVAGYNEQFF

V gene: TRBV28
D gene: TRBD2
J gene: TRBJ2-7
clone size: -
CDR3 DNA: TGTGCCAGCAGTCGCGGGACTAGCGGGAGTGAAGAGCAGTACTTC
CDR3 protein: CASSRGTSGSEEQYF

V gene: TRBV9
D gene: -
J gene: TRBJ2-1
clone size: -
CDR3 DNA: TGTGCCAGCAGCCCAAATAGCTACCCGTCCTACAATGAGCAGTTCTTC
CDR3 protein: CASSPNSYPSYNEQFF

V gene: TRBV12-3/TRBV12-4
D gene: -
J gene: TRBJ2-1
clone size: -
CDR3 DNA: TGTGCCAGCAGTTTTGGCGGACTTACCTACAATGAGCAGTTCTTC
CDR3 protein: CASSFGGLTYNEQFF

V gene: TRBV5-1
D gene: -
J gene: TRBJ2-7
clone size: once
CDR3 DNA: TGCGCCAGCAGCTTGGCGGGAGAGGCCTACGAGCAGTACTTC
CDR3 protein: CASSLAGEAYEQYF

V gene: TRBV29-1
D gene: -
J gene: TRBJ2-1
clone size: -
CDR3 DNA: TGCAGCGTCGGAGATGAGTTCTTC
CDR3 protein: CSVGDEFF

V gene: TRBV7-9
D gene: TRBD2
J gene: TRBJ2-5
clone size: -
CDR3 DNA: TGTGCCACCTTGGCGGGAGGGCAAGAGACCCAGTACTTC
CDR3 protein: CATLAGGQETQYF

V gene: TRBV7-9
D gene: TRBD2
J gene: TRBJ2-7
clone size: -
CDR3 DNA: TGTGCCAGCAGCCACAAGGGACTATCTTACGAGCAGTACTTC
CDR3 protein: CASSHKGLSYEQYF

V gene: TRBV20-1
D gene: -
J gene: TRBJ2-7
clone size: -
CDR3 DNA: TGCAGTGCCCATATGGGCCTGACCTACGAGCAGTACTTC
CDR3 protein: CSAHMGLTYEQYF

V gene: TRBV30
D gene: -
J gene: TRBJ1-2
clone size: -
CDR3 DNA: TGTGCCTGGAGTGTAGGGAATGATGGCTACACCTTC
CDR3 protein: CAWSVGNDGYTF

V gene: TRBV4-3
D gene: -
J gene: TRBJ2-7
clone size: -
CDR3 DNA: TGCGCCAGCAGCCAAGTTCGGGAGTACGAGCAGTACTTC
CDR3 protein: CASSQVREYEQYF

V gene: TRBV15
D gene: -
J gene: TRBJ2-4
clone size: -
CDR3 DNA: TGTGCCACCAGCAGGGCTAAATCGGACATGGGAAACATTCAGTACTTC
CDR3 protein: CATSRAKSDMGNIQYF

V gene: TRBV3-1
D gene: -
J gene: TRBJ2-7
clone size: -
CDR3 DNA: TGTGCCAGCAGTCCGAGCGGTTACGAGCAGTACTTC
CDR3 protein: CASSPSGYEQYF

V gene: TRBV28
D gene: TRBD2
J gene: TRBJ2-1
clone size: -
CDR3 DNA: TGTGCCAGCAGTTCCCCGACTAGCGGGAGGGTAACTTTATACAATGAGCAGTTCTTC
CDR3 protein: CASSSPTSGRVTLYNEQFF

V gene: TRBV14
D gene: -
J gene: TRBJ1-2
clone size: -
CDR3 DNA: TGTGCCAGCAGCCAAGATCGGGACTTGGCCCAGGGTGACTATGGCTACACCTTC
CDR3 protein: CASSQDRDLAQGDYGYTF

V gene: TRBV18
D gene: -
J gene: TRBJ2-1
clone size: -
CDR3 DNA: TGTGCCAGCTCACCATTTGGCAATGAGCAGTTCTTC
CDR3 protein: CASSPFGNEQFF

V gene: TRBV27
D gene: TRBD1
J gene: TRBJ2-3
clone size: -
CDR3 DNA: TGTGCCAGCAGTGTCACCCAGGGGGTGGTGACAGATACGCAGTATTTT
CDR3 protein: CASSVTQGVVTDTQYF

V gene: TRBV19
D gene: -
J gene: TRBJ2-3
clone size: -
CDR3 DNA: TGTGCCAGTAGCCTCCCAGGGAGCAATACGCAGTATTTT
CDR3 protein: CASSLPGSNTQYF

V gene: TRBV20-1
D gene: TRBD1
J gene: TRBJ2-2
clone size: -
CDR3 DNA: TGCAGTGCTAGGAGAGAGGGGGCCTGGGAGCTGTTTTTT
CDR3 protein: CSARREGAWELFF